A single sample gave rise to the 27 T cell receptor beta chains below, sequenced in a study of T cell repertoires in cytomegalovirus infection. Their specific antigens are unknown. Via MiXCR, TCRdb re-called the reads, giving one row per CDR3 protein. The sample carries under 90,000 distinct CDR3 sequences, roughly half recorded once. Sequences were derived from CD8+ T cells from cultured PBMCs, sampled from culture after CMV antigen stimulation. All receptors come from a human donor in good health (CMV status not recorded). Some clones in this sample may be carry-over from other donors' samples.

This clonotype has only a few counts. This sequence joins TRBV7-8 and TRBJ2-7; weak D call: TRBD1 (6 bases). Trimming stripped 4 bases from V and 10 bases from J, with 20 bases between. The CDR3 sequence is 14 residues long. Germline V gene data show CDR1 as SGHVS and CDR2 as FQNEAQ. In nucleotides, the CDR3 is TGTGCCAGCAGCTGGGACACCGCTGGCGAGGACCAGTACTTC. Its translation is CASSWDTAGEDQYF.

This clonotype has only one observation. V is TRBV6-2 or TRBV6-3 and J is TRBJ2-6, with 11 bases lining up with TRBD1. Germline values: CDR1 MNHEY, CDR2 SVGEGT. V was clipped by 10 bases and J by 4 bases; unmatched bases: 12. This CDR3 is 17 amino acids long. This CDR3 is CATAGTGGSSGANVLTF. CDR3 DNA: TGTGCCACCGCCGGGACAGGGGGGTCCTCCGGGGCCAACGTCCTGACTTTC.

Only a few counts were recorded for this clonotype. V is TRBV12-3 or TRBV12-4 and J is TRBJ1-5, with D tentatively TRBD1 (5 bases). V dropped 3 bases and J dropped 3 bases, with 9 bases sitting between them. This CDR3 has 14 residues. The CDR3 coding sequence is TGTGCCAGCAGTTTCGGCGGACACAATCAGCCCCAGCATTTT. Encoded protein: CASSFGGHNQPQHF.

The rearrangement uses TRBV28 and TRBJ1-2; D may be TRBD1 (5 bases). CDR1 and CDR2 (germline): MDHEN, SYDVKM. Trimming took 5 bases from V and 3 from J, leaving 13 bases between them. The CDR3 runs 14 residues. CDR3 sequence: CASSPPQAYYGYTF. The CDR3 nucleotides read TGTGCCAGCAGTCCACCACAGGCCTACTATGGCTACACCTTC.

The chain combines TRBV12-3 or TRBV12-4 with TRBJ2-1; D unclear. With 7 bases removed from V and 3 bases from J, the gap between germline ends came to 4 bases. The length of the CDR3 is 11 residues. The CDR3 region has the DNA TGTGCCAGCACCAGCTACAATGAGCAGTTCTTC. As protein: CASTSYNEQFF.

CDR3 sequence (DNA): TGTGCCAGCATCAGGGCCGGGGAGCTGTTTTTT. Translated: CASIRAGELFF. The rearrangement uses TRBV28 and TRBJ2-2, with D perhaps TRBD1 (5 bases). V was pared by 7 bases and J by 6 bases, with 6 bases between. Germline CDR1 MDHEN, CDR2 SYDVKM. The CDR3 runs to 11 residues.

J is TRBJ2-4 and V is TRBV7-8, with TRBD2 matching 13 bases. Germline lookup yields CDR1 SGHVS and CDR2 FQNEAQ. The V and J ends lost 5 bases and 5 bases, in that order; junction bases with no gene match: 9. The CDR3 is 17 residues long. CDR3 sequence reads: CASSPGLAGVGENIQYF. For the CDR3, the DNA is TGTGCCAGCAGCCCAGGACTAGCGGGAGTAGGGGAAAACATTCAGTACTTC.

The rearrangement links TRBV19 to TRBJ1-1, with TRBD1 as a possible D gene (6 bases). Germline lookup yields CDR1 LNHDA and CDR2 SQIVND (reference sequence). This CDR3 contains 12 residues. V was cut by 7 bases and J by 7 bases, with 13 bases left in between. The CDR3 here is CASTLGTYEAFF. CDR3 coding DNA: TGTGCCAGTACCCTCGGGACATATGAAGCTTTCTTT.

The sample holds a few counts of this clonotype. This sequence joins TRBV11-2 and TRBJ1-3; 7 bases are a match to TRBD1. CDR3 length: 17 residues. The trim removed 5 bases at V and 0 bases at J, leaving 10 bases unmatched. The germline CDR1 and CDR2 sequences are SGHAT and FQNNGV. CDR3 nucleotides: TGTGCCAGCAGCCCTTGGGACAGTCACTCCTCTGGAAACACCATATATTTT. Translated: CASSPWDSHSSGNTIYF. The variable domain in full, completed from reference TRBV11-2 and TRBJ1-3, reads EAGVAQSPRYKIIEKRQSVAFWCNPISGHATLYWYQQILGQGPKLLIQFQNNGVVDDSQLPKDRFSAERLKGVDSTLKIQPAKLEDSAVYLCASSPWDSHSSGNTIYFGEGSWLTVV.

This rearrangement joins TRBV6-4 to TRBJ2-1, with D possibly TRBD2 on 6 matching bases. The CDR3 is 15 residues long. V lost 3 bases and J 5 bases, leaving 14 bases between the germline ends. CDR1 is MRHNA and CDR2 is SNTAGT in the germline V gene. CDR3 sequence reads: CASSEGRESHNEQFF. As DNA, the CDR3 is TGTGCCAGCAGTGAAGGTCGGGAGTCGCACAATGAGCAGTTCTTC.

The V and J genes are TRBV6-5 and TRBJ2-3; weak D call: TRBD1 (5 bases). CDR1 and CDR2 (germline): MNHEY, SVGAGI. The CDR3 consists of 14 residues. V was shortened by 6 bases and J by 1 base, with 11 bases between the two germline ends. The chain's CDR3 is CASRGLGGTDTQYF. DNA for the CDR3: TGTGCCAGCAGAGGGCTAGGGGGCACAGATACGCAGTATTTT.

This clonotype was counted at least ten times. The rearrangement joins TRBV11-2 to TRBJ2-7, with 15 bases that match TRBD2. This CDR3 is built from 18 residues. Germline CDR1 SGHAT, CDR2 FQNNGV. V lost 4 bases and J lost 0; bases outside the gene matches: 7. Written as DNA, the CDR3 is TGTGCCAGCAGCTCCCGGACTAGCGGGAGGGGGTACTCCTACGAGCAGTACTTC. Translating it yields CASSSRTSGRGYSYEQYF.

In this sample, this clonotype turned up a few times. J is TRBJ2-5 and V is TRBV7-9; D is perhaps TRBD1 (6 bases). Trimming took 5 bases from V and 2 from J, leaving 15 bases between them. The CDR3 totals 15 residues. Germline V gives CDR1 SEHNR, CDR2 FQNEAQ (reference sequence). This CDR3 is CASSQPRTAQETQYF. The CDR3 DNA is TGTGCCAGCAGCCAACCCCGGACAGCTCAAGAGACCCAGTACTTC.

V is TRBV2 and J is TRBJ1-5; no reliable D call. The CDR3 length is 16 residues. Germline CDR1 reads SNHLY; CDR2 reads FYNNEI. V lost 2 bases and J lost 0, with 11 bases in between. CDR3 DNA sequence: TGTGCCAGCAGTGAAATGGGCAGCTATAGCAATCAGCCCCAGCATTTT. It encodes CASSEMGSYSNQPQHF.

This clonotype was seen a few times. CDR3 sequence (DNA): TGCAGCGTCCCTTCCGGGACAGTTATCAATGAGCAGTTCTTC. Translated, it gives CSVPSGTVINEQFF. The rearrangement joins TRBV29-1 to TRBJ2-1; TRBD1 agrees at 7 bases. Germline V gene lookup returns CDR1 SQVTM and CDR2 ANQGSEA. The CDR3 totals 14 residues. Trimming took 6 bases from V and 6 from J; bases not matched to a gene: 11.

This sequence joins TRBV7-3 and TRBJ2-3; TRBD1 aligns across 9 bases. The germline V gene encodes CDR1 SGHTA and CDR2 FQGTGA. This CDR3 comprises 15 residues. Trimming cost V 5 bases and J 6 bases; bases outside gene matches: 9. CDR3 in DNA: TGTGCCAGCAGCCCGGGACAGGGTATCGACGATACGCAGTATTTT. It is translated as CASSPGQGIDDTQYF.

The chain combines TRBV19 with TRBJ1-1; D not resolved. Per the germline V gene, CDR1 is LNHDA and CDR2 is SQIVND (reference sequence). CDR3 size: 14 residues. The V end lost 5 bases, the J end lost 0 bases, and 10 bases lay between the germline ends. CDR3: CASSRVSMNTEAFF. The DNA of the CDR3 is TGTGCCAGTAGTCGGGTTAGCATGAACACTGAAGCTTTCTTT.

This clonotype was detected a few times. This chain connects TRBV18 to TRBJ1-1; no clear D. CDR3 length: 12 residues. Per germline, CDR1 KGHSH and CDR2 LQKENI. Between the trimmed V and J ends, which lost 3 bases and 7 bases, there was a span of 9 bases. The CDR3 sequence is CASSPTRVEAFF. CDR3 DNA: TGTGCCAGCTCACCGACGAGGGTTGAAGCTTTCTTT.

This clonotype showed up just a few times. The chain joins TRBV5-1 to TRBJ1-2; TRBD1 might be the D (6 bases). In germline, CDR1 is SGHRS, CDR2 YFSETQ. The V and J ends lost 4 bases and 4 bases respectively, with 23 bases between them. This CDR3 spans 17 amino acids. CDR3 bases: TGCGCCAGCAGCGACAACGCTGGACAGTTCGGGGGCTATGGCTACACCTTC. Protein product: CASSDNAGQFGGYGYTF.

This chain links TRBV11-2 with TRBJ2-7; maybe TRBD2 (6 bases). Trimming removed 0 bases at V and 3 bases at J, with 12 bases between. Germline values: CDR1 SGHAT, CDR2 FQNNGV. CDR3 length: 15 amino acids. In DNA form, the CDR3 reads TGTGCCAGCAGCTTAGAAGTAGCGGAGTACTACGAGCAGTACTTC. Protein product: CASSLEVAEYYEQYF. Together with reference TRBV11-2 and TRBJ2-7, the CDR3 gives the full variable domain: EAGVAQSPRYKIIEKRQSVAFWCNPISGHATLYWYQQILGQGPKLLIQFQNNGVVDDSQLPKDRFSAERLKGVDSTLKIQPAKLEDSAVYLCASSLEVAEYYEQYFGPGTRLTVT.

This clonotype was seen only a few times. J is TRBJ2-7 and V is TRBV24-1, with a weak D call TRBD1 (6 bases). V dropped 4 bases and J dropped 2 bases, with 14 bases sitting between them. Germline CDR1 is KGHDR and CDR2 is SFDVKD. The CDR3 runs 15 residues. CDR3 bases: TGTGCCACCAGTGAAGGGCGACAGGCCACCTACGAGCAGTACTTC. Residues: CATSEGRQATYEQYF.

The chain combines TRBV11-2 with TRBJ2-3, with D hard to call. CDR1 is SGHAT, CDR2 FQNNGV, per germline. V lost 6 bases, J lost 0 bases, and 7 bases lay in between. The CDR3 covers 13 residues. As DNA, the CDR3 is TGTGCCAGCAGTTCAGCTAGCACAGATACGCAGTATTTT. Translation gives CASSSASTDTQYF.

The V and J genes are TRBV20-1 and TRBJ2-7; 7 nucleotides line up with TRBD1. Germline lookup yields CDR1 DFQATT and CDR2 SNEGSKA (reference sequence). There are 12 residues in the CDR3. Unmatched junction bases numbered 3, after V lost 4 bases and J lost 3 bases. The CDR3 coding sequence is TGCAGTGCTACCTGGGACAGCTACGAGCAGTACTTC. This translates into CSATWDSYEQYF.

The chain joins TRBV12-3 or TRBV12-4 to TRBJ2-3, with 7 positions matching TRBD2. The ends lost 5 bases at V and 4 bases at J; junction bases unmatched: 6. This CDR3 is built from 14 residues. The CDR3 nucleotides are TGTGCCAGCAGTCCGTCGGCGGGGGCAGATACGCAGTATTTT. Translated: CASSPSAGADTQYF.

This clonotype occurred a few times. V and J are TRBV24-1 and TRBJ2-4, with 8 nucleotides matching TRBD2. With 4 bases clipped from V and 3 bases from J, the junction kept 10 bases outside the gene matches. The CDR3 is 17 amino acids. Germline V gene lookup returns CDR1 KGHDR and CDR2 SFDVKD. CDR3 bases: TGTGCCACCAGTGACTATAAAGCGGGAGAGGACAAAAACATTCAGTACTTC. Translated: CATSDYKAGEDKNIQYF.

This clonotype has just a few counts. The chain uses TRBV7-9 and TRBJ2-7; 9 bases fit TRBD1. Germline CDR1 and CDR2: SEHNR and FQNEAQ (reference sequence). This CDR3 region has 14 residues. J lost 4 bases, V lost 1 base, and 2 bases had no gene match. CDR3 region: CASSLDRGLYEQYF. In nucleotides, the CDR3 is TGTGCCAGCAGCTTAGACAGGGGGCTATACGAGCAGTACTTC.

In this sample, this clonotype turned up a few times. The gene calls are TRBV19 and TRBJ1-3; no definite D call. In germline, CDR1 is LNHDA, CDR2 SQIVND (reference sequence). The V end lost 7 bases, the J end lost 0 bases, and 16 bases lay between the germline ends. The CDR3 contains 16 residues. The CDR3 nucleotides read TGTGCCAGTACCTATCGGAAAACGAGCTCTGGAAACACCATATATTTT. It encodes CASTYRKTSSGNTIYF.